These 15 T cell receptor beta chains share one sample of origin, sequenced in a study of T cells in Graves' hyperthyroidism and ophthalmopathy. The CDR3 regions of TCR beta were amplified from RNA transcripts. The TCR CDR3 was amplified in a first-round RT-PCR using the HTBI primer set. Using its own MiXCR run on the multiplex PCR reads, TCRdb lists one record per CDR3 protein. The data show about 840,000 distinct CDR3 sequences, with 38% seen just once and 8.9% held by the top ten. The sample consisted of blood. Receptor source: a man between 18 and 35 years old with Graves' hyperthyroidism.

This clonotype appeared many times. CDR3 protein: CASSSRGRNEKLFF. DNA for the CDR3: TGTGCCAGCAGCTCGAGAGGGAGAAATGAAAAACTGTTTTTT. V is TRBV11-1 and J is TRBJ1-4; D gene uncertain. The CDR3 totals 14 residues. Trimming took off 4 bases at V and 5 bases at J, with 11 bases between the two ends. Germline CDR1 SGHAT, CDR2 FQDESV (reference sequence).

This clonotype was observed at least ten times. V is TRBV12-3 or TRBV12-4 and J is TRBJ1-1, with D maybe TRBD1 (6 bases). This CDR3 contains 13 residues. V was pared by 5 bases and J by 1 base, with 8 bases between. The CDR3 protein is CASSNRANTEAFF. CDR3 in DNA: TGTGCCAGCAGTAACAGGGCGAACACTGAAGCTTTCTTT.

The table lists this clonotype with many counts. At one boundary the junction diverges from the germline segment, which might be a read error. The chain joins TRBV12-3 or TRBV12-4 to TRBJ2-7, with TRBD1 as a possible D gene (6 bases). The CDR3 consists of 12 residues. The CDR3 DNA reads TGTGCCAGCAGTGACAGGACCTACGGGCAGTACTTC. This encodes CASSDRTYGQYF.

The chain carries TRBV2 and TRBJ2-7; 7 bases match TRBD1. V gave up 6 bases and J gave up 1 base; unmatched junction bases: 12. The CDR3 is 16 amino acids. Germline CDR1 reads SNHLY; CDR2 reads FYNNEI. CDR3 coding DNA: TGTGCCAGCAGCTCAGAAGAGACGGACAGGTCCTACGAGCAGTACTTC. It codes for CASSSEETDRSYEQYF. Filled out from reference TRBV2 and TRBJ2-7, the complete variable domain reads EPEVTQTPSHQVTQMGQEVILRCVPISNHLYFYWYRQILGQKVEFLVSFYNNEISEKSEIFDDQFSVERPDGSNFTLKIRSTKLEDSAMYFCASSSEETDRSYEQYFGPGTRLTVT.

The CDR3 region is CSAGGTGLLSYEQYF. The CDR3 bases are TGCAGTGCTGGGGGGACAGGGCTGCTTTCCTACGAGCAGTACTTC. This chain uses TRBV20-1 with TRBJ2-7, with TRBD1 matching 9 bases. CDR3 size: 15 residues. From germline, CDR1 is DFQATT and CDR2 SNEGSKA (reference sequence). V gave up 5 bases and J gave up 1 base; unmatched junction bases: 9.

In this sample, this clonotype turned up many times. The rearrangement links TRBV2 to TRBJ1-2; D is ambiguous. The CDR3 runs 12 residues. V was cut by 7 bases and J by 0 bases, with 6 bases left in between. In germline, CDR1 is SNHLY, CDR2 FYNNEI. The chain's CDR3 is CASIGPNYGYTF. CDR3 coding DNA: TGTGCCAGCATCGGGCCTAACTATGGCTACACCTTC. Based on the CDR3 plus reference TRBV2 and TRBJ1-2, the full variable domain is EPEVTQTPSHQVTQMGQEVILRCVPISNHLYFYWYRQILGQKVEFLVSFYNNEISEKSEIFDDQFSVERPDGSNFTLKIRSTKLEDSAMYFCASIGPNYGYTFGSGTRLTVV.

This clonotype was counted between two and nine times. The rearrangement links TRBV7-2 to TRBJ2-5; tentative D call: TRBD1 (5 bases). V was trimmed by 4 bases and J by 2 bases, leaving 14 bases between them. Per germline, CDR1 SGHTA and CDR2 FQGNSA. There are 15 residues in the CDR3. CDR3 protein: CASSSDLTVQETQYF. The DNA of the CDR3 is TGTGCCAGCAGCTCCGACCTGACAGTTCAAGAGACCCAGTACTTC.

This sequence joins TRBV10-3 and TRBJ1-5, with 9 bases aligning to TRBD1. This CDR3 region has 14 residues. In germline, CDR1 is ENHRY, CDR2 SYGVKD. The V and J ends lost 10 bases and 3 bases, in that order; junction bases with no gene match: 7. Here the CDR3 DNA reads TGTGCCACCGGGACAGGGCTCCTCAATCAGCCCCAGCATTTT. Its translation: CATGTGLLNQPQHF.

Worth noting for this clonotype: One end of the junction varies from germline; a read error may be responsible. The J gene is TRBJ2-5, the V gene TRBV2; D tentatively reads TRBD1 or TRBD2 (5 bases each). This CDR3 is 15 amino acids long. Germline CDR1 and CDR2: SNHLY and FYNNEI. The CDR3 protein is CASSEVGELQGTQYF. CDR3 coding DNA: TGTGCCAGCAGTGAAGTGGGGGAACTCCAAGGGACCCAGTACTTC.

CDR3 region: CASSLTPGQGNTEAFF. The CDR3 bases are TGTGCCAGCAGTCTTACACCGGGACAGGGAAACACTGAAGCTTTCTTT. This chain links TRBV9 with TRBJ1-1, with 9 bases identical to TRBD1. The CDR3 has 16 amino acids. V lost 5 bases, J lost 2 bases, and 10 bases stayed unmatched. The germline V gene encodes CDR1 SGDLS and CDR2 YYNGEE.

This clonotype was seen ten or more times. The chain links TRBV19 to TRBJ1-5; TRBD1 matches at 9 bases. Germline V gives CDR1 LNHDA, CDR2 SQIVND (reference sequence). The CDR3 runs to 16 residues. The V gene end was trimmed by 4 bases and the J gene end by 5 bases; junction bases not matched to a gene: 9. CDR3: CASSTPERTGDQPQHF. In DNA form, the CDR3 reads TGTGCCAGTAGTACTCCCGAGAGGACAGGGGATCAGCCCCAGCATTTT.

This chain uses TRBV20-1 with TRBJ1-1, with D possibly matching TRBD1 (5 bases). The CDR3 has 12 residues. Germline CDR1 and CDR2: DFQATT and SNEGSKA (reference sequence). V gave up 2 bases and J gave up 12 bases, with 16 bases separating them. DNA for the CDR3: TGCAGTGCTAGACGCGGGGGTGCAGGGTCTTTCTTT. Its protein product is CSARRGGAGSFF.

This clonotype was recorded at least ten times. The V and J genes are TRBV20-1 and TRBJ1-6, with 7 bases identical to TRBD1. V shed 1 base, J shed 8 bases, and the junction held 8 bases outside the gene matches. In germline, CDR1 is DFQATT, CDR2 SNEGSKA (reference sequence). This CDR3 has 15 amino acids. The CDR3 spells CSARGETGRDSPLHF. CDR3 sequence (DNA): TGCAGTGCTAGAGGGGAGACAGGGAGGGATTCACCCCTCCACTTT.

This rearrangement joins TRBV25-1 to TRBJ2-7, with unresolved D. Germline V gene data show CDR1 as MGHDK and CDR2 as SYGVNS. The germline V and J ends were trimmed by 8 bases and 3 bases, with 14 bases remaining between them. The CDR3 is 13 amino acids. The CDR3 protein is CASLETSNYEQYF. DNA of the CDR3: TGTGCCAGCTTAGAGACATCCAACTACGAGCAGTACTTC.

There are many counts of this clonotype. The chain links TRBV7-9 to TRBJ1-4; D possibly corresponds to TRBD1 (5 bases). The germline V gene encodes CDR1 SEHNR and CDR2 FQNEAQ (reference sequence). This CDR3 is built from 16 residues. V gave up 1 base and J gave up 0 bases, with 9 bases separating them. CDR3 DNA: TGTGCCAGCAGCTTAGGTTCACAGGCAACTAATGAAAAACTGTTTTTT. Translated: CASSLGSQATNEKLFF. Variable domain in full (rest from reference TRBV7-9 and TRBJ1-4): DTGVSQNPRHKITKRGQNVTFRCDPISEHNRLYWYRQTLGQGPEFLTYFQNEAQLEKSRLLSDRFSAERPKGSFSTLEIQRTEQGDSAMYLCASSLGSQATNEKLFFGSGTQLSVL.